The 26 T cell receptor beta chains in this list originate from one sample, sequenced in a study of blood T cell repertoires in COVID-19. Measured with immunoSEQ multiplex PCR; TCRdb has only the in-frame clones, and not every one. In the table there are 250,000 to 300,000 clones, 81% of which are singletons. Sequenced input: peripheral blood. These receptors were collected from a woman aged 60 to 75 with active or convalescent COVID-19.

The gene calls are TRBV11-2 and TRBJ2-7; weak D call: TRBD2 (5 bases). Germline V gene sequence: CDR1 SGHAT, CDR2 FQNNGV. The CDR3 contains 15 residues. Trimming took off 1 base at V and 1 base at J, with 11 bases between the two ends. CDR3 sequence reads: CASSLAPGGSYEQYF. CDR3 sequence (DNA): TGTGCCAGCAGCTTAGCCCCTGGAGGATCCTACGAGCAGTACTTC.

This rearrangement joins TRBV18 to TRBJ1-4; D possibly corresponds to TRBD1 (6 bases). The V end lost 4 bases, the J end lost 4 bases, and 13 bases lay between the germline ends. The CDR3 consists of 15 residues. Germline V CDR1 and CDR2: KGHSH, LQKENI. CDR3: CASSLQGRGNEKLFF. The CDR3 DNA reads as TGTGCCAGCTCACTACAGGGCCGGGGTAATGAAAAACTGTTTTTT.

The chain links TRBV29-1 to TRBJ2-3; 9 bases fit TRBD2. Germline assignment: CDR1 SQVTM and CDR2 ANQGSEA. The CDR3 contains 16 residues. After removal of 4 bases from V and 2 bases from J, the junction contained 10 bases not matched to a gene. CDR3 region: CSVVATSGLHTDTQYF. CDR3 sequence (DNA): TGCAGCGTTGTCGCGACTAGCGGACTACACACAGATACGCAGTATTTT.

The rearrangement joins TRBV6-2 or TRBV6-3 to TRBJ1-5; D gene ambiguous. CDR1 and CDR2 from the germline V gene are MNHEY and SVGEGT. CDR3 length equals 16 residues. Trimming left V 4 bases short and J 4 bases short, with 17 bases between. DNA for the CDR3: TGTGCCAGCAGTTTCCCCCTCACAGCCGATAATCAGCCCCAGCATTTT. This gives the protein CASSFPLTADNQPQHF.

Regarding this clone: The junction shows a germline mismatch at one end, possibly a read error. The chain employs TRBV7-6 and TRBJ1-1; a weak D match, TRBD1 (5 bases). Germline CDR1 SGHVS, CDR2 FNYEAQ. The CDR3 has 14 residues. In DNA form, the CDR3 reads TGTGCCAGCAGCTTAGCGCCGGCGGACCCGGCGGGGCATTTT. Encoded protein: CASSLAPADPAGHF.

The chain carries TRBV30 and TRBJ1-6, with D unclear. Germline CDR1 reads GTSNPN; CDR2 reads SVGIG (reference sequence). CDR3 length: 12 amino acids. V was shortened by 4 bases and J by 9 bases, with 10 bases between the two germline ends. As DNA, the CDR3 is TGTGCCTGGACTCTGCCGGGTTCACCCCTCCACTTT. This translates into CAWTLPGSPLHF.

The rearrangement links TRBV7-9 to TRBJ1-4; D might be TRBD1 (5 bases). V was cut by 2 bases and J by 8 bases, with 12 bases left in between. CDR3 length equals 14 residues. Per the germline V gene, CDR1 is SEHNR and CDR2 is FQNEAQ (reference sequence). CDR3 protein: CASSLLGAGEKLFF. As DNA, the CDR3 is TGTGCCAGCAGCTTACTTGGGGCGGGGGAAAAACTGTTTTTT.

V gene TRBV4-3 combines with J gene TRBJ2-1, with 9 bases aligning to TRBD2. V lost 1 base, J lost 5 bases, and 12 bases stayed unmatched. The CDR3 spans 18 residues. Germline V gives CDR1 LGHNA, CDR2 YSLEER. This CDR3 is CASSQVLSGGGGHNEQFF. The CDR3 DNA follows: TGCGCCAGCAGCCAAGTCTTGTCGGGCGGGGGGGGACACAATGAGCAGTTCTTC.

This chain connects TRBV10-3 to TRBJ1-2; TRBD1 matches 9 bases. This CDR3 comprises 15 residues. Germline trimming cut 6 bases from V and 6 bases from J; bases unmatched to any gene: 11. Per the germline V gene, CDR1 is ENHRY and CDR2 is SYGVKD. The CDR3: CAIRGQGRLRDGYTF. CDR3 coding DNA: TGTGCCATCAGGGGACAGGGCAGGTTAAGAGATGGCTACACCTTC.

In its sample, this clone was seen a few times. The chain employs TRBV9 and TRBJ1-6, with 7 bases lining up with TRBD1. CDR3 length: 13 residues. The junction had 6 bases not matched to a gene; V was cut back by 5 bases and J by 10 bases. The germline CDR1 and CDR2 sequences are SGDLS and YYNGEE. The CDR3 region is CASRGQPQSPLHF. CDR3 nucleotides: TGTGCCAGCAGGGGACAGCCCCAATCACCCCTCCACTTT. Based on the CDR3 plus reference TRBV9 and TRBJ1-6, the full variable domain is DSGVTQTPKHLITATGQRVTLRCSPRSGDLSVYWYQQSLDQGLQFLIQYYNGEERAKGNILERFSAQQFPDLHSELNLSSLELGDSALYFCASRGQPQSPLHFGNGTRLTVT.

The chain links TRBV5-4 to TRBJ2-7, with 10 bases fitting TRBD2. The CDR3 covers 18 residues. V dropped 3 bases and J dropped 2; count of bases not matched to a gene: 14. Germline V lookup: CDR1 SGHNT, CDR2 YYREEE (reference sequence). In DNA, the CDR3 is TGTGCCAGCAGCTGGGGGCTGACTCTAGCGGGGGACACCTACGAGCAGTACTTC. It specifies CASSWGLTLAGDTYEQYF. Full variable domain (rest looked up from reference TRBV5-4 and TRBJ2-7): ETGVTQSPTHLIKTRGQQVTLRCSSQSGHNTVSWYQQALGQGPQFIFQYYREEENGRGNFPPRFSGLQFPNYSSELNVNALELDDSALYLCASSWGLTLAGDTYEQYFGPGTRLTVT.

The count of this clone is one. CDR3 nucleotide sequence: TGTGCCAGCTCACCCTCCGGGACAGGGATTTATAGCAATCAGCCCCAGCATTTT. Encoded protein: CASSPSGTGIYSNQPQHF. The rearrangement links TRBV18 to TRBJ1-5, with TRBD1 matching over 9 bases. This CDR3 has 18 residues. With V trimmed by 3 bases and J by 0 bases, 9 bases remained unmatched. From germline, CDR1 is KGHSH and CDR2 LQKENI.

DNA of the CDR3: TGTGCCAGCAGCGGAACAATAGGGACAGTGAACACTGAAGCTTTCTTT. Protein sequence: CASSGTIGTVNTEAFF. This chain joins TRBV7-9 and TRBJ1-1; 7 bases agree with TRBD1. Germline-derived CDR1 and CDR2 are SEHNR and FQNEAQ (reference sequence). This CDR3 spans 16 amino acids. J lost 0 bases, V lost 5 bases, and 9 bases had no gene match.

The chain couples TRBV19 to TRBJ2-7, with 12 bases identical to TRBD2. CDR1 and CDR2 from the germline V gene are LNHDA and SQIVND (reference sequence). This CDR3 comprises 16 residues. The trim removed 6 bases at V and 2 bases at J, leaving 8 bases unmatched. The CDR3 spells CASREDGTSGPYEQYF. In nucleotides, the CDR3 is TGTGCCAGTAGAGAGGATGGGACTAGCGGGCCCTACGAGCAGTACTTC.

This clone occurred once. The CDR3 reads CASSLSTGSTYNEQFF. CDR3 DNA sequence: TGTGCCAGCAGCTTAAGTACAGGGAGTACCTACAATGAGCAGTTCTTC. The chain employs TRBV7-3 and TRBJ2-1, with D possibly TRBD1 on 6 matching bases. This CDR3 spans 16 amino acids. V was shortened by 1 base and J by 2 bases, with 12 bases between the two germline ends. Germline V lookup: CDR1 SGHTA, CDR2 FQGTGA.

The chain joins TRBV6-5 to TRBJ1-2, with TRBD1 identical over 8 bases. The CDR3 is 14 residues long. Trimming at V came to 2 bases and at J to 6 bases, leaving 5 bases not matched to a gene. CDR1 is MNHEY and CDR2 is SVGAGI in the germline V gene. The CDR3: CASSYTTGADGYTF. The CDR3 nucleotides read TGTGCCAGCAGTTACACGACAGGGGCGGATGGCTACACCTTC.

J is TRBJ1-2 and V is TRBV19, with D maybe TRBD1 (6 bases). Looked up from germline, CDR1 is LNHDA and CDR2 is SQIVND (reference sequence). Trimming cost V 9 bases and J 4 bases, with 9 bases left between them. This CDR3 comprises 11 residues. The DNA of the CDR3 is TGTGCCAGCAGGACAGCCTATGGCTACACCTTC. Translation: CASRTAYGYTF.

V usage is TRBV2 and J usage is TRBJ1-5; D remains ambiguous. CDR1 is SNHLY and CDR2 is FYNNEI in the germline V gene. Trimming stripped 6 bases from V and 0 bases from J, with 6 bases between. The CDR3 contains 13 residues. The CDR3 is CASRDYSNQPQHF. CDR3 DNA: TGTGCCAGCAGAGACTATAGCAATCAGCCCCAGCATTTT. Looking up the rest from reference TRBV2 and TRBJ1-5 gives the full variable domain: EPEVTQTPSHQVTQMGQEVILRCVPISNHLYFYWYRQILGQKVEFLVSFYNNEISEKSEIFDDQFSVERPDGSNFTLKIRSTKLEDSAMYFCASRDYSNQPQHFGDGTRLSIL.

Written as DNA, the CDR3 is TGTGCCAGTAGTGTCTACACAGGGAATAATTCACCCCTCCACTTT. Residues: CASSVYTGNNSPLHF. The chain joins TRBV19 to TRBJ1-6; D is possibly TRBD1 (6 bases). The CDR3 is made up of 15 amino acids. The V end was cut by 5 bases, the J end by 5 bases, with 13 bases between. The V gene's germline CDR1 is LNHDA and CDR2 SQIVND (reference sequence).

The chain couples TRBV11-2 to TRBJ2-2; 8 bases agree with TRBD2. Germline V gene sequence: CDR1 SGHAT, CDR2 FQNNGV. V gave up 6 bases and J gave up 6 bases; unmatched junction bases: 6. There are 14 residues in the CDR3. The CDR3 loop reads CASRFRGGAGELFF. DNA for the CDR3: TGTGCCAGCAGGTTTCGGGGGGGCGCCGGGGAGCTGTTTTTT.

The chain couples TRBV5-1 to TRBJ1-6; 9 nucleotides line up with TRBD1. This CDR3 spans 15 amino acids. Germline V gives CDR1 SGHRS, CDR2 YFSETQ. V shed 4 bases and J 6 bases; nucleotides not matched to a gene: 5. The CDR3 DNA is TGCGCCAGCAGCGCGATGGGACAGGGTAATTCACCCCTCCACTTT. It encodes CASSAMGQGNSPLHF. Full variable domain (missing parts from reference TRBV5-1 and TRBJ1-6): KAGVTQTPRYLIKTRGQQVTLSCSPISGHRSVSWYQQTPGQGLQFLFEYFSETQRNKGNFPGRFSGRQFSNSRSEMNVSTLELGDSALYLCASSAMGQGNSPLHFGNGTRLTVT.

A few counts support this clone. The V gene is TRBV6-1, the J gene TRBJ2-7, with D hard to call. V lost 3 bases and J 3 bases, leaving 9 bases between the germline ends. Germline-derived CDR1 and CDR2 are MNHNS and SASEGT. The CDR3 has 13 amino acids. DNA for the CDR3: TGTGCCAGCAGTGACGGTGCGATCTACGAGCAGTACTTC. It encodes CASSDGAIYEQYF.

J is TRBJ2-7 and V is TRBV7-6, with 8 bases aligning to TRBD1. CDR1 and CDR2 from the germline V gene are SGHVS and FNYEAQ. The trim removed 4 bases at V and 3 bases at J, leaving 8 bases unmatched. CDR3 length: 15 amino acids. The CDR3 DNA sequence: TGTGCCAGCAGCTCTCTCCAGGGGGCCAGCTACGAGCAGTACTTC. This codes for CASSSLQGASYEQYF.

The chain uses TRBV5-6 and TRBJ2-5, with 8 bases lining up with TRBD1. CDR1 is SGHDT, CDR2 YYEEEE, per germline. This CDR3 is built from 15 residues. The V gene end was trimmed by 0 bases and the J gene end by 5 bases; junction bases not matched to a gene: 6. The DNA of the CDR3 is TGTGCCAGCAGCTTGGGGTCAGGGGGCCGGGAGACCCAGTACTTC. This translates into CASSLGSGGRETQYF.

The chain joins TRBV28 to TRBJ1-1, with 7 bases matching TRBD1. V lost 4 bases, J lost 2 bases, and 4 bases stayed unmatched. CDR1 is MDHEN, CDR2 SYDVKM, per germline. This CDR3 is 14 amino acids long. Here the CDR3 reads CASSSGTVNTEAFF. CDR3 DNA: TGTGCCAGCAGTTCCGGGACAGTAAACACTGAAGCTTTCTTT.

The chain employs TRBV3-1 (or the pseudogene TRBV3-2) and TRBJ1-1; possibly TRBD1 for D (5 bases). The germline V gene has CDR1 LGHDT and CDR2 YNNKEL (reference sequence). V was shortened by 0 bases and J by 4 bases, with 18 bases between the two germline ends. CDR3 length equals 17 residues. In DNA, the CDR3 is TGTGCCAGCAGCCAAGATATTCGGGCAGGGAGGGGCACTGAAGCTTTCTTT. Its protein is CASSQDIRAGRGTEAFF.